This TCR beta chain was captured by sequencing in a study of cytomegalovirus exposure and HLA in healthy donors. Germline CDR1 SGHRS, CDR2 YFSETQ. Trimming at V came to 3 bases and at J to 3 bases, leaving 2 bases not matched to a gene. This CDR3 comprises 15 residues. The primer mix had 60 Vbeta and 13 Jbeta primers. Some clones are missing from TCRdb's copy, which holds only in-frame ones; the method was immunoSEQ multiplex PCR. The sample includes under 150,000 clones, around 72% of them seen just once. Each donor's status was that of a healthy bone marrow donor. Broader study findings: Productive rates of about 90% or about 30% were seen for most TCR beta V segments in an earlier analysis. Whilst most TCR sequences proved rare, a subset of public TCRs occurred across many donors.

About this clone: The antigen is not known.

This sequence originates from a woman in her thirties or forties in good health and CMV-seronegative. The chain joins TRBV5-1 to TRBJ2-5; 13 bases map to TRBD2. Sequencing used PBMCs. The CDR3 here is CASSYTSGGEETQYF. The CDR3 DNA is TGCGCCAGCAGCTACACTAGCGGGGGGGAAGAGACCCAGTACTTC.